This entry describes one T cell receptor beta chain. Its antigen is unknown. The sample has other DNA sequences that encode this CDR3 too. The data were obtained in a study of shared clonotypes between healthy human individuals. Study details: Each donor's CD4 naive and CD4 memory cells filled three plates apiece, CD8 naive two, and CD8 memory one.

Study-level results: Shared across several donors were roughly 5.3% of the naive CD4 clonotypes. Generation probabilities were higher for clonotypes shared across all four sorted-subset donors than for unshared ones. Clonotype sharing among donors, it was expected, would be affected by sequencing depth.

The ends lost 1 base at V and 9 bases at J; junction bases unmatched: 0. Germline V gene sequence: CDR1 SGHTA, CDR2 FQGNSA. There are 14 residues in the CDR3. TCRdb's table, derived via immunoSEQ multiplex PCR, lists solely in-frame clones and lacks some. The data hold over a million clones, with approximately 80% observed a single time. The chain links TRBV7-2 to TRBJ2-1, with TRBD2 matching 13 bases. The clonotype was recovered from a man aged 18 to 29 in good health. Some clones in this sample may be carry-over from other donors' samples. The sample consisted of memory CD4+ T cells from PBMCs. Subset defined: CD45RA-negative fraction. CDR3 amino acids: CASSLGLAGGEQFF. Written as DNA, the CDR3 is TGTGCCAGCAGCTTAGGACTAGCGGGAGGTGAGCAGTTCTTC.